The rows below give T cell receptor beta chains drawn from one sample of a study of CD8 T cells in Susac syndrome. TCRdb reanalysed the immunoSEQ multiplex PCR reads using MiXCR and keeps one entry per CDR3 protein. The sample includes roughly 140,000 distinct CDR3 sequences, roughly 94% seen only once; the top ten take about 0.26%. The source material was CD8+ T cells from PBMCs. The source of these receptors is a human donor in good health. Both conserved end residues are part of each CDR3. D genes are given only for firm matches. Size is stated for part of the rows, as once, few or many counts, or as a class when the clone is expanded.

>TRBJ2-1|-|TRBV30|-
CAWSLAGVNEQFF
TGTGCCTGGAGTCTGGCCGGGGTCAATGAGCAGTTCTTC
>TRBJ2-7|TRBD1|TRBV27|-
CASSRTGAEQYF
TGTGCCAGCAGCCGGACAGGGGCCGAGCAGTACTTC
>TRBJ2-1|TRBD1|TRBV29-1|-
CSGSGQGSLDEQFF
TGCAGTGGTTCGGGACAGGGTTCTCTTGATGAGCAGTTCTTC
>TRBJ1-4|-|TRBV30|-
CAWSVGGGDEKLFF
TGTGCCTGGAGTGTAGGAGGGGGTGATGAAAAACTGTTTTTT
>TRBJ2-7|-|TRBV29-1|-
CSVELTRKSSYEQYF
TGCAGCGTTGAGTTGACACGCAAGAGCTCCTACGAGCAGTACTTC
>TRBJ2-7|TRBD2|TRBV29-1|-
CSVGVLARYYEQYF
TGCAGCGTTGGGGTACTAGCGCGCTACTACGAGCAGTACTTC
>TRBJ2-1|-|TRBV5-1|-
CASSFGSGNEQFF
TGCGCCAGCAGCTTTGGTAGCGGAAATGAGCAGTTCTTC
>TRBJ1-5|TRBD1|TRBV20-1|-
CSASVARQGPEYSNQPQHF
TGCAGTGCTTCCGTGGCTAGACAGGGACCGGAATATAGCAATCAGCCCCAGCATTTT
>TRBJ2-3|TRBD1|TRBV19|-
CASSPTGFGTDTQYF
TGTGCCAGTAGCCCGACAGGGTTCGGCACAGATACGCAGTATTTT
>TRBJ1-4|-|TRBV30|-
CAWKSRGLEKLFF
TGTGCCTGGAAAAGCAGGGGACTTGAAAAACTGTTTTTT
>TRBJ1-5|-|TRBV20-1|-
CSATGTSNQPQHF
TGCAGTGCTACCGGGACGAGCAATCAGCCCCAGCATTTT
>TRBJ2-7|-|TRBV27|-
CASRQGHSYEQYF
TGTGCCAGCAGACAGGGCCACTCCTACGAGCAGTACTTC
>TRBJ2-1|TRBD2|TRBV7-6|once
CASSPGLVSNNEQFF
TGTGCCAGCAGCCCCGGACTAGTGTCTAACAATGAGCAGTTCTTC
>TRBJ2-1|-|TRBV29-1|once
CSVVVLRNEQFF
TGCAGCGTAGTGGTACTCCGTAATGAGCAGTTCTTC
>TRBJ2-7|TRBD2|TRBV29-1|-
CSASPGTSGTINEQYF
TGCAGCGCATCACCGGGGACTAGCGGGACAATCAACGAGCAGTACTTC
>TRBJ2-7|-|TRBV27|-
CASSPQGRYEQYF
TGTGCCAGCAGTCCACAGGGACGGTACGAGCAGTACTTC